In this sample, the clone carrying this T cell receptor beta chain turned up once. The source of the sample is a study of T cell changes during pregnancy in multiple sclerosis. The CDR3 extends over 15 amino acids. Germline V gives CDR1 LNHDA, CDR2 SQIVND (reference sequence). Trimming took off 5 bases at V and 0 bases at J, with 14 bases between the two ends. Clones were read by immunoSEQ multiplex PCR, and TCRdb kept only the in-frame ones, dropping some. The repertoire holds 100,000 or so clones, 90% to 95% seen once, with less than 2.5% in the top ten. The sequencing here drew on peripheral blood, taken in the third trimester of pregnancy. V and J are TRBV19 and TRBJ2-7; TRBD2 is a possible D gene (5 bases). The clonotype originates from a female donor with multiple sclerosis, enrolled in a pregnancy study. The CDR3: CASSPTTGSSYEQYF. CDR3 DNA: TGTGCCAGTAGTCCTACAACGGGGAGCTCCTACGAGCAGTACTTC.